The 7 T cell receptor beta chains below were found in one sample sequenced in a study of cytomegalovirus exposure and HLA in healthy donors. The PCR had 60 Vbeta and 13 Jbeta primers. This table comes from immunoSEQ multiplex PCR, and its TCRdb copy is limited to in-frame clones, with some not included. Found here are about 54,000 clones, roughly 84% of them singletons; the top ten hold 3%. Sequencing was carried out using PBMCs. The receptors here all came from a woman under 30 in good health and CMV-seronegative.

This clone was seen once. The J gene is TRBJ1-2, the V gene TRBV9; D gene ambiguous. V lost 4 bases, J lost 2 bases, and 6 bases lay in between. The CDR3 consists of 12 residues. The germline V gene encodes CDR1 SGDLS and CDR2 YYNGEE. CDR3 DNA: TGTGCCAGCAGCACACAGAACTATGGCTACACCTTC. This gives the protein CASSTQNYGYTF.

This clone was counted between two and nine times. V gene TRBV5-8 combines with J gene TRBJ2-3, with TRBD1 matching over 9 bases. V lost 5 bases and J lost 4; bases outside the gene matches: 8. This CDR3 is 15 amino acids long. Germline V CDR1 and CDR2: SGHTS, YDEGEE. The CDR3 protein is CASREGQGWADTQYF. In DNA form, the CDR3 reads TGTGCCAGCAGGGAAGGACAGGGGTGGGCAGATACGCAGTATTTT. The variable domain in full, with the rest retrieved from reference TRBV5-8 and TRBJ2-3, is EAGVTQSPTHLIKTRGQQATLRCSPISGHTSVYWYQQALGLGLQFLLWYDEGEERNRGNFPPRFSGRQFPNYSSELNVNALELEDSALYLCASREGQGWADTQYFGPGTRLTVL.

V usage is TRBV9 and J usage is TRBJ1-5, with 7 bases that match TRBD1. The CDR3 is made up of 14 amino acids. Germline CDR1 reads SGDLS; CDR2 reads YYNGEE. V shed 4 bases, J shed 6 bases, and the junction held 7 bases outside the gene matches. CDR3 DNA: TGTGCCAGCAGCCTCACAGGGGCCGGTCAGCCCCAGCATTTT. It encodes CASSLTGAGQPQHF.

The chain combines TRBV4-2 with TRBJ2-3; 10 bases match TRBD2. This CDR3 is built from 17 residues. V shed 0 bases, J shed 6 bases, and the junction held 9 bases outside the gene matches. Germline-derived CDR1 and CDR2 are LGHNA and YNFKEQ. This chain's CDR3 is CASSQDRSGTSADTQYF. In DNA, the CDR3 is TGTGCCAGCAGCCAAGACCGATCCGGGACTAGCGCCGATACGCAGTATTTT.

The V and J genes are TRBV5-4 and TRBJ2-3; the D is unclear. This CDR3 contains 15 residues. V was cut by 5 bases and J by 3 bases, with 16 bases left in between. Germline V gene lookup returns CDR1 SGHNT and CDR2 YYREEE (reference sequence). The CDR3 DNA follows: TGTGCCAGCAGTCCGGAGCTGTTAGTTACAGATACGCAGTATTTT. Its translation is CASSPELLVTDTQYF. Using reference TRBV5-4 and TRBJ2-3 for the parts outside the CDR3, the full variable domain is ETGVTQSPTHLIKTRGQQVTLRCSSQSGHNTVSWYQQALGQGPQFIFQYYREEENGRGNFPPRFSGLQFPNYSSELNVNALELDDSALYLCASSPELLVTDTQYFGPGTRLTVL.

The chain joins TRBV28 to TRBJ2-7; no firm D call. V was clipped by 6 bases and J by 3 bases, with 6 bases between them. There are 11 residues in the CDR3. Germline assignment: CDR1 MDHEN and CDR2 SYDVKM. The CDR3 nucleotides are TGTGCCAGCAGGGCCGACTACGAGCAGTACTTC. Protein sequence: CASRADYEQYF.

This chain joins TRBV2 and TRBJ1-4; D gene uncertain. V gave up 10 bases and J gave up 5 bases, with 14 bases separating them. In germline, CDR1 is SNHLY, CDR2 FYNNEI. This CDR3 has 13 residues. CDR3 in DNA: TGTGCCACCACGGGAGGTCTAAATGAAAAACTGTTTTTT. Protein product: CATTGGLNEKLFF.